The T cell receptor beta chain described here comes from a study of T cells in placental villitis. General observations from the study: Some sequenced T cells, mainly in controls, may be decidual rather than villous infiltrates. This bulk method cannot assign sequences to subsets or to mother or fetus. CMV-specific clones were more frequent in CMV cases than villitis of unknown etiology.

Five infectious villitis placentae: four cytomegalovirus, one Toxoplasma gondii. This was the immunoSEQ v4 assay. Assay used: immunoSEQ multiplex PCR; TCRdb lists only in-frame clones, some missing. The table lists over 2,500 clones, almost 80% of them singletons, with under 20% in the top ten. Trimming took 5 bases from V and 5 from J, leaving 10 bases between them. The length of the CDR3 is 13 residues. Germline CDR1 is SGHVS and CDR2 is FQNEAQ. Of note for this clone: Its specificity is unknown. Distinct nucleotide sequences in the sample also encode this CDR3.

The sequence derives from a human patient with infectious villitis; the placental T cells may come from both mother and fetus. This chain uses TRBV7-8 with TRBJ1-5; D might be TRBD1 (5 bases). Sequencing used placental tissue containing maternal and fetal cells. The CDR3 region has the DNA TGTGCCAGCAGCCTAGGAGGGGATCAGCCCCAGCATTTT. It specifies CASSLGGDQPQHF.